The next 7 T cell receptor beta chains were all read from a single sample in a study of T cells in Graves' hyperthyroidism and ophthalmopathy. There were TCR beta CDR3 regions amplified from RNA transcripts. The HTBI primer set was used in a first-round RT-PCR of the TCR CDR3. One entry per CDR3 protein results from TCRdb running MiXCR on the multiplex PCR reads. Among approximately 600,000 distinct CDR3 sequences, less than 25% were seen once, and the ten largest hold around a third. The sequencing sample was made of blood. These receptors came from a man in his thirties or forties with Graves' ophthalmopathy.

The CDR3 DNA reads as TGTGCCTCAGGGACAAAGACCGGGGAGCTGTTTTTT. This gives the protein CASGTKTGELFF. The J gene is TRBJ2-2, the V gene TRBV6-1; a possible D gene is TRBD1 (6 bases). Looked up from germline, CDR1 is MNHNS and CDR2 is SASEGT. CDR3 length: 12 residues. Trimming pared 11 bases from V and 5 bases from J, leaving 12 bases between.

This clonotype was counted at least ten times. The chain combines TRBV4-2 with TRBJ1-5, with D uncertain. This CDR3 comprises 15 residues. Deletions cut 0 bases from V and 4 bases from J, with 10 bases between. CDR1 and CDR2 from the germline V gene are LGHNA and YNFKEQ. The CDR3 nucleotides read TGTGCCAGCAGCCAAGAACACTCTCAAAATCAGCCCCAGCATTTT. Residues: CASSQEHSQNQPQHF.

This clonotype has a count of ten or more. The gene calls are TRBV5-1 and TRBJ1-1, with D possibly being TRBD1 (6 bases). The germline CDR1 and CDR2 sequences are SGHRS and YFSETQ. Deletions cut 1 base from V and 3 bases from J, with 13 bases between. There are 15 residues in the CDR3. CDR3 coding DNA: TGCGCCAGCAGCTTGACAGGGATGTTTGACACTGAAGCTTTCTTT. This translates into CASSLTGMFDTEAFF.

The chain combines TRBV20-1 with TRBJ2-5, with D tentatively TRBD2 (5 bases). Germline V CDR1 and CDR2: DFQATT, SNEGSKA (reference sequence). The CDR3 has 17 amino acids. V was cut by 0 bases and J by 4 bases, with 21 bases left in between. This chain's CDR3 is CSAREKLIVYGLETQYF. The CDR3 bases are TGCAGTGCTAGAGAGAAGTTGATAGTTTATGGACTAGAGACCCAGTACTTC.

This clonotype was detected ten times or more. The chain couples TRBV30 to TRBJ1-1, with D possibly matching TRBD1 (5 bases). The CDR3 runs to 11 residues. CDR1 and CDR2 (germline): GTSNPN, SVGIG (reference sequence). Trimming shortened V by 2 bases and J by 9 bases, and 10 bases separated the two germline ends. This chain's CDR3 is CAWSYGGQAFF. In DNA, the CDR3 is TGTGCCTGGAGTTACGGGGGACAAGCTTTCTTT.

The CDR3 is CASSRAGGINEQFF. The DNA of the CDR3 is TGCGCCAGCAGCCGAGCGGGAGGGATCAATGAGCAGTTCTTC. The rearrangement links TRBV5-1 to TRBJ2-1; 10 nucleotides line up with TRBD2. Germline-derived CDR1 and CDR2 are SGHRS and YFSETQ. The CDR3 runs to 14 residues. With V trimmed by 4 bases and J by 6 bases, 4 bases remained unmatched.

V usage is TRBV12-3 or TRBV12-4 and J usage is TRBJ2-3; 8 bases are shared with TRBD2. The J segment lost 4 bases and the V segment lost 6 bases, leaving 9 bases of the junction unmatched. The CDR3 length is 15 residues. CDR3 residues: CASRPGLGVADTQYF. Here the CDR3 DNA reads TGTGCCAGCAGACCGGGACTAGGAGTGGCAGATACGCAGTATTTT.